Included here is one T cell receptor beta chain sequence, with context. Its specificity is unknown. This CDR3 spans 15 amino acids. After removal of 6 bases from V and 7 bases from J, the junction contained 5 bases not matched to a gene. The V gene's germline CDR1 is MDHEN and CDR2 SYDVKM. This sample was taken from a study of human thymus T cells. Overall study results and limits: Thymic repertoires from unrelated individuals overlapped highly, related research reported. Thymic and blood repertoires appeared to show biased V and J gene usage.

The thymus was resected at corrective cardiac surgery. The assay was immunoSEQ multiplex PCR, and TCRdb's table has in-frame clones only and misses some. The sample includes around 120,000 clones, around 94% of them seen just once. This TCR was recovered from a boy younger than two with a congenital heart defect but otherwise immunologically healthy. The sequenced material came from thymus tissue. The chain employs TRBV28 and TRBJ2-1; TRBD2 matches 14 bases. The CDR3 DNA sequence: TGTGCCAGCAGGCGACTAGCGGGGGGGCTGAATGAGCAGTTCTTC. Amino acids: CASRRLAGGLNEQFF.